This T cell receptor (beta chain) was identified in a study of early T cells in non-severe SARS-CoV-2 infection. Study summary: The sequenced material was bulk RNA from unsorted whole blood, and its chains were unpaired.

General observations from the study: Matching results from VDJdb favored anti-spike CD8 responses, leaving private and CD4 specificities undetected.

Unique molecular identifiers were attached to individual cDNA molecules. Using its own MiXCR run on the 5' RACE reads, TCRdb lists one record per CDR3 protein. Here the sample spans some 30,000 distinct CDR3 sequences, about 9.9% being singletons. V dropped 1 base and J dropped 1 base, with 4 bases sitting between them. Germline-derived CDR1 and CDR2 are SGHTS and YDEGEE. The CDR3 is made up of 13 amino acids. This clonotype appeared a few times. Its antigen is as yet unknown. Source material: whole blood. This receptor was taken from an adult who was a healthcare worker with PCR-confirmed SARS-CoV-2 infection or an uninfected control (not recorded which). This chain links TRBV5-8 with TRBJ2-3; D is unresolved. The CDR3 bases are TGTGCCAGCAGCTTGCCAGGCACAGATACGCAGTATTTT. Its translation is CASSLPGTDTQYF.